Below, 3 T cell receptor beta chains from the same sample are listed, as sequenced in a study of blood T cell repertoires in COVID-19. The assay was immunoSEQ multiplex PCR, and TCRdb's table has in-frame clones only and misses some. The table records about 250,000 clones, 80% to 90% of them present only once. Sequencing was done on a sample of PBMCs or T cells enriched from blood (not recorded which). The receptors were gathered from a man aged 18-30 years who had recovered from COVID-19.

Comment on this clone: Other DNA sequences in this specimen translate into the identical CDR3. The chain links TRBV3-1 (or the pseudogene TRBV3-2) to TRBJ2-2, with D possibly TRBD1 on 5 matching bases. With 3 bases removed from V and 2 bases from J, the gap between germline ends came to 7 bases. This CDR3 spans 14 amino acids. CDR1 and CDR2 (germline): LGHDT, YNNKEL (reference sequence). CDR3 sequence (DNA): TGTGCCAGCAGCCAGGGGCCCAACACCGGGGAGCTGTTTTTT. The encoded protein is CASSQGPNTGELFF.

The V call is TRBV5-1, the J call TRBJ1-5; D is unresolved. Trimming removed 4 bases from V and 2 bases from J, with 13 bases in between. This CDR3 comprises 15 residues. Germline CDR1 reads SGHRS; CDR2 reads YFSETQ. The CDR3 region has the DNA TGCGCCAGCAGCCCTGACGGGGTCGGCAATCAGCCCCAGCATTTT. This sequence encodes CASSPDGVGNQPQHF.

This clone was observed a few times. The chain combines TRBV27 with TRBJ2-1, with 7 positions matching TRBD1. This CDR3 contains 15 residues. Germline lookup yields CDR1 MNHEY and CDR2 SMNVEV (reference sequence). The V and J ends lost 2 bases and 3 bases, in that order; junction bases with no gene match: 4. In DNA, the CDR3 is TGTGCCAGCAGTTTAGGGCAGGGGGTCTACAATGAGCAGTTCTTC. Translating gives CASSLGQGVYNEQFF.